This T cell receptor beta chain was identified in a study of cytomegalovirus exposure and HLA in healthy donors. Broader study findings: Cytomegalovirus status was reportedly diagnosed by the classifier with high specificity and sensitivity.

This clone was detected only once. Its antigen is unknown. Measured with immunoSEQ multiplex PCR; TCRdb has only the in-frame clones, and not every one. The sample carries approximately 62,000 clones, 92% recorded once. The CDR3 is made up of 17 amino acids. The V gene's germline CDR1 is SGDLS and CDR2 YYNGEE. V lost 0 bases and J lost 2, with 14 bases in between. V usage is TRBV9 and J usage is TRBJ1-4, with a tentative D call TRBD1 (5 bases). The receptor comes from a woman aged 18-29 years in good health and CMV-seronegative. The sample taken for sequencing was PBMCs. CDR3 DNA sequence: TGTGCCAGCAGCGTAGCCACTGGAGGGACCACTAATGAAAAACTGTTTTTT. Translating gives CASSVATGGTTNEKLFF. The variable domain in full, completed from reference TRBV9 and TRBJ1-4, reads DSGVTQTPKHLITATGQRVTLRCSPRSGDLSVYWYQQSLDQGLQFLIQYYNGEERAKGNILERFSAQQFPDLHSELNLSSLELGDSALYFCASSVATGGTTNEKLFFGSGTQLSVL.